The present TCR beta chain was sequenced within a study of early T cells in non-severe SARS-CoV-2 infection. Study-level background: Bulk RNA isolated from unsorted whole blood underwent sequencing; chains were not paired. Overall study findings and caveats: Sequences matched to VDJdb favored anti-spike CD8 responses, while private and CD4 specificities were missed.

As for this clonotype: Its antigen remains unknown.

The TCR library protocol was used to attach unique molecular identifiers. These identifiers were attached to individual cDNA molecules. TCRdb processed the 5' RACE reads anew with MiXCR; each CDR3 protein has one entry. Among some 67,000 distinct CDR3 sequences, around 14% were seen once, and the ten largest hold approximately 4.7%. The sample taken for sequencing was whole blood. This clonotype was obtained from an adult who was a healthcare worker with PCR-confirmed SARS-CoV-2 infection or an uninfected control (not recorded which).

The CDR3 coding sequence is TGCGCCAGCAGCTCCGGACTAGCGGGAGTTTCCGAGCAGTACTTC. Translated: CASSSGLAGVSEQYF. The V and J genes are TRBV5-1 and TRBJ2-7; TRBD2 matches 13 bases. V lost 3 bases and J lost 6; bases outside the gene matches: 6. The length of the CDR3 is 15 residues. Germline loops: CDR1 SGHRS, CDR2 YFSETQ.